This TCR beta chain was captured in a study of cytomegalovirus exposure and HLA in healthy donors. About this clone itself: Its antigen is not known.

The germline CDR1 and CDR2 sequences are SEHNR and FQNEAQ (reference sequence). CDR3 length: 14 amino acids. V was shortened by 1 base and J by 3 bases, with 9 bases between the two germline ends. Study results and limitations: The study listed 150 to 200 cytomegalovirus-associated TCR beta chains.

The PCR contained 60 Vbeta and 13 Jbeta primers. The assay was immunoSEQ multiplex PCR, and TCRdb's table has in-frame clones only and misses some. Among 150,000 to 200,000 clones listed, around 75% were seen once. The TCR originated in a middle-aged woman in good health and CMV-seropositive. This chain links TRBV7-9 with TRBJ1-2; D is possibly TRBD1 (5 bases). Sequencing was carried out using PBMCs. The CDR3 nucleotides are TGTGCCAGCAGCTTAGGGGGCATTGACTATGGCTACACCTTC. The encoded protein is CASSLGGIDYGYTF.